This entry lists 9 T cell receptor beta chains sequenced from one sample in a study of T cells in Graves' hyperthyroidism and ophthalmopathy. What was amplified from RNA transcripts were TCR beta CDR3 regions. TCR CDR3 underwent first-round RT-PCR with the HTBI primer set. TCRdb re-called the multiplex PCR reads through MiXCR, storing one row per CDR3 protein. The table has roughly 720,000 distinct CDR3 sequences, 17% seen once. Specimen: blood. These receptors were collected from a man aged 50 or older with Graves' hyperthyroidism.

V usage is TRBV27 and J usage is TRBJ2-1; D may be TRBD1 or TRBD2 (6 bases each). V was trimmed by 1 base and J by 8 bases, leaving 12 bases between them. Germline V gene lookup returns CDR1 MNHEY and CDR2 SMNVEV (reference sequence). This CDR3 comprises 14 residues. The CDR3 region is CASSLWGAVDEQFF. The CDR3, as DNA: TGTGCCAGCAGTTTATGGGGGGCGGTGGATGAGCAGTTCTTC.

This sequence joins TRBV10-1 and TRBJ1-5; D is uncertain. The CDR3 runs 14 residues. With 0 bases removed from V and 6 bases from J, the gap between germline ends came to 9 bases. The germline gives CDR1 WNHNN, CDR2 SYGVQD (reference sequence). This chain's CDR3 is CASSESMSPQPQHF. The CDR3 nucleotides are TGCGCCAGCAGTGAGTCGATGTCCCCTCAGCCCCAGCATTTT.

The chain is built from TRBV11-2 and TRBJ1-2; D ambiguous. The CDR3 extends over 12 amino acids. Germline V gives CDR1 SGHAT, CDR2 FQNNGV. Trimming stripped 9 bases from V and 4 bases from J, with 12 bases between. Written as DNA, the CDR3 is TGTGCCAGTCGAGGTTGGAGCTATGGCTACACCTTC. Its protein is CASRGWSYGYTF.

Ten or more counts support this clonotype. The chain carries TRBV18 and TRBJ2-1, with a possible D match to TRBD2 (5 bases). Germline CDR1 and CDR2: KGHSH and LQKENI. The CDR3 runs 12 residues. V dropped 6 bases and J dropped 7 bases, with 10 bases sitting between them. The CDR3 sequence: CASSPPGNEQFF. DNA for the CDR3: TGTGCCAGCTCCCCCCCGGGAAATGAGCAGTTCTTC. The whole variable domain, filled in from reference TRBV18 and TRBJ2-1, reads NAGVMQNPRHLVRRRGQEARLRCSPMKGHSHVYWYRQLPEEGLKFMVYLQKENIIDESGMPKERFSAEFPKEGPSILRIQQVVRGDSAAYFCASSPPGNEQFFGPGTRLTVL.

This clonotype was observed many times. V is TRBV30 and J is TRBJ2-1; D is tentatively TRBD1 or TRBD2 (5 bases each). The V end lost 0 bases, the J end lost 0 bases, and 6 bases lay between the germline ends. Germline loops: CDR1 GTSNPN, CDR2 SVGIG (reference sequence). The CDR3 totals 14 residues. The chain's CDR3 is CAWSVGGSYNEQFF. The CDR3 DNA follows: TGTGCCTGGAGTGTTGGGGGCTCCTACAATGAGCAGTTCTTC.

The chain has TRBV20-1 and TRBJ2-7, with D hard to call. Between the trimmed V and J ends, which lost 5 bases and 2 bases, there was a span of 10 bases. This CDR3 has 12 residues. The germline gives CDR1 DFQATT, CDR2 SNEGSKA (reference sequence). CDR3 amino acids: CSAFREAYEQYF. The CDR3 DNA follows: TGCAGTGCTTTCAGAGAAGCCTACGAGCAGTACTTC.

The rearrangement joins TRBV5-1 to TRBJ2-5; 7 positions match TRBD1. CDR1 and CDR2 from the germline V gene are SGHRS and YFSETQ. The CDR3 totals 15 residues. J was trimmed by 9 bases and V by 0 bases; bases with no gene match: 11. This chain's CDR3 is CASSLAGTDLSSQYF. Written as DNA, the CDR3 is TGCGCCAGCAGCTTGGCCGGGACAGATTTGAGTTCCCAGTACTTC.

In this sample, this clonotype turned up many times. V gene TRBV28 combines with J gene TRBJ1-1; tentative D call: TRBD1 (6 bases). The CDR3 sequence is 14 residues long. Trimming cost V 6 bases and J 0 bases, with 11 bases left between them. In germline, CDR1 is MDHEN, CDR2 SYDVKM. The CDR3, as DNA: TGTGCCAGCAGGGAGGGGGTGATGAACACTGAAGCTTTCTTT. Translated, it gives CASREGVMNTEAFF.

This clonotype was seen only a few times. The chain links TRBV7-3 to TRBJ2-5; D may be TRBD1 (5 bases). Germline V gene lookup returns CDR1 SGHTA and CDR2 FQGTGA. This CDR3 is 14 amino acids long. V shed 2 bases and J shed 3 bases, with 10 bases lying between them. Written as DNA, the CDR3 is TGTGCCAGCAGCTTACCGGACACCGAAGAGACCCAGTACTTC. It is translated as CASSLPDTEETQYF.